This T cell receptor beta chain was captured in a study of cytomegalovirus exposure and HLA in healthy donors. About this clone itself: What it recognizes is unknown.

Whole-study findings and limits: In an earlier analysis, productive rearrangement rates for most beta V segments clustered near 87% or 30%.

PCR involved 60 Vbeta and 13 Jbeta primers. Clones were sequenced by immunoSEQ multiplex PCR, and TCRdb holds only the in-frame ones, with some missing. This sample has about 79,000 clones; about 71% occur once, and the top ten carry approximately 9%. This CDR3 is built from 16 residues. The V gene's germline CDR1 is SGHAT and CDR2 FQNNGV. V lost 3 bases to trimming and J lost 9 bases, with 22 bases between them. Input material: PBMCs. The receptor comes from a man aged 60-69 years in good health and CMV-seronegative. V and J are TRBV11-2 and TRBJ2-3; possibly TRBD2 for D (6 bases). The CDR3 DNA is TGTGCCAGCAGCTTCCGTATGATCGGGGGTTCCAGCACGCAGTATTTT. Encoded protein: CASSFRMIGGSSTQYF. Filled out from reference TRBV11-2 and TRBJ2-3, the complete variable domain reads EAGVAQSPRYKIIEKRQSVAFWCNPISGHATLYWYQQILGQGPKLLIQFQNNGVVDDSQLPKDRFSAERLKGVDSTLKIQPAKLEDSAVYLCASSFRMIGGSSTQYFGPGTRLTVL.